A single sample gave rise to the 30 T cell receptor beta chains below, sequenced in a study of T cells after yellow fever vaccination. TCRdb re-called the 5' RACE reads through MiXCR, storing one row per CDR3 protein. Altogether hundreds of thousands of distinct CDR3 sequences are present, around 3.6% being singletons, with the ten largest covering 23%. The sample was PBMCs, taken on the day of the yellow fever booster vaccination. The receptors derive from a man between 18 and 29 years old who received the YFV17D yellow fever vaccine.

This clonotype was counted between two and nine times. The chain couples TRBV7-3 to TRBJ1-2, with TRBD1 identical over 9 bases. The CDR3 consists of 14 residues. In germline, CDR1 is SGHTA, CDR2 FQGTGA. The V segment lost 5 bases and the J segment 6 bases; nucleotides outside the gene matches: 7. This CDR3 reads CASSLGQGVDGYTF. The CDR3 nucleotides are TGTGCCAGCAGCCTGGGACAGGGTGTCGATGGCTACACCTTC.

The table lists this clonotype with many counts. V is TRBV7-2 and J is TRBJ2-3; 11 bases fit TRBD2. Unmatched junction bases numbered 11, after V lost 5 bases and J lost 10 bases. Germline lookup yields CDR1 SGHTA and CDR2 FQGNSA. This CDR3 has 15 amino acids. The CDR3 DNA follows: TGTGCCAGCAGCCTCGCCGGGACTAGCGGCAATGCGCAGTATTTT. Protein sequence: CASSLAGTSGNAQYF.

The CDR3 here is CASNSGHSPLHF. The CDR3 DNA reads as TGTGCCAGTAATAGTGGCCATTCACCCCTCCACTTT. The chain couples TRBV19 to TRBJ1-6; D uncertain. This CDR3 is built from 12 residues. Trimming took off 7 bases at V and 8 bases at J, with 9 bases between the two ends. Looked up from germline, CDR1 is LNHDA and CDR2 is SQIVND (reference sequence). The full variable domain, completed using reference TRBV19 and TRBJ1-6, is DGGITQSPKYLFRKEGQNVTLSCEQNLNHDAMYWYRQDPGQGLRLIYYSQIVNDFQKGDIAEGYSVSREKKESFPLTVTSAQKNPTAFYLCASNSGHSPLHFGNGTRLTVT.

The chain carries TRBV5-1 and TRBJ2-5, with D tentatively TRBD2 (6 bases). The germline V gene has CDR1 SGHRS and CDR2 YFSETQ. CDR3 length: 17 amino acids. V was clipped by 3 bases and J by 5 bases, with 23 bases between them. CDR3 residues: CASSSVPTRGAGETQYF. In DNA, the CDR3 is TGCGCCAGCAGCTCGGTACCGACTAGGGGCGCGGGGGAGACCCAGTACTTC.

In this sample, this clonotype turned up a few times. The chain carries TRBV4-1 and TRBJ2-7; D gene ambiguous. V was shortened by 1 base and J by 1 base, with 11 bases between the two germline ends. Germline values: CDR1 MGHRA, CDR2 YSYEKL. This CDR3 comprises 15 residues. The CDR3: CASSQGPAVSYEQYF. CDR3 nucleotide sequence: TGCGCCAGCAGCCAAGGGCCGGCGGTGTCCTACGAGCAGTACTTC.

This clonotype has more than one count but fewer than ten. The rearrangement uses TRBV4-1 and TRBJ2-3, with D possibly matching TRBD2 (7 bases). Germline V gene sequence: CDR1 MGHRA, CDR2 YSYEKL. This CDR3 comprises 16 residues. Deletions cut 6 bases from V and 0 bases from J, with 16 bases between. The CDR3, as DNA: TGCGCCAGCAGGCTCGGGGGGCCCTTAAGCACAGATACGCAGTATTTT. Encoded protein: CASRLGGPLSTDTQYF.

This clonotype was found many times. This chain connects TRBV25-1 to TRBJ2-2, with D maybe TRBD1 (5 bases). Germline-derived CDR1 and CDR2 are MGHDK and SYGVNS. Trimming took off 0 bases at V and 6 bases at J, with 8 bases between the two ends. This CDR3 is built from 14 residues. For the CDR3, the DNA is TGTGCCAGCAGTGAATATTTCAGGGCCGGGGAGCTGTTTTTT. Translated, it gives CASSEYFRAGELFF.

This clonotype was counted many times. The chain carries TRBV5-1 and TRBJ2-2; D not resolved. Germline loops: CDR1 SGHRS, CDR2 YFSETQ. Trimming stripped 6 bases from V and 7 bases from J, with 10 bases between. The CDR3 has 12 amino acids. DNA of the CDR3: TGCGCCAGCACCACACAGTACGGGGAGCTGTTTTTT. It translates to CASTTQYGELFF.

This clonotype was recorded a few times. The rearrangement joins TRBV12-3 or TRBV12-4 to TRBJ1-5; D not certain. V lost 1 base and J lost 3, with 7 bases in between. The CDR3 is 14 amino acids. The CDR3 region has the DNA TGTGCCAGCAGTTTAGGTTACGACAATCAGCCCCAGCATTTT. Encoded protein: CASSLGYDNQPQHF.

The table lists this clonotype with many counts. The chain is built from TRBV7-3 and TRBJ2-3; the D is unclear. CDR1 SGHTA and CDR2 FQGTGA come from the germline V gene. With 4 bases removed from V and 6 bases from J, the gap between germline ends came to 11 bases. The CDR3 loop spans 13 amino acids. CDR3 nucleotides: TGTGCCAGCAGCTCAAACTATATTGATACGCAGTATTTT. Its translation is CASSSNYIDTQYF.

This clonotype was seen a few times. The genes are TRBV15 and TRBJ1-2; D is possibly TRBD1 (5 bases). The CDR3 extends over 15 amino acids. Germline CDR1 is LNHNV and CDR2 is YYDKDF (reference sequence). With 5 bases removed from V and 3 bases from J, the gap between germline ends came to 16 bases. The chain's CDR3 is CATSPRPTAYYGYTF. The CDR3 DNA reads as TGTGCCACCAGCCCCCGACCGACAGCTTACTATGGCTACACCTTC.

This clonotype occurred a few times. The chain carries TRBV6-5 and TRBJ2-1; no clear D. CDR3 length: 15 residues. V lost 0 bases to trimming and J lost 7 bases, with 13 bases between them. Germline V lookup: CDR1 MNHEY, CDR2 SVGAGI. The CDR3 nucleotides read TGTGCCAGCAGTTACTCGACCCGAAGGAGAAATGAGCAGTTCTTC. Its translation is CASSYSTRRRNEQFF.

This clonotype was counted at least ten times. CDR3 protein: CASSVGTTYNEQFF. Here the CDR3 DNA reads TGTGCCAGCAGCGTGGGGACAACCTACAATGAGCAGTTCTTC. The genes are TRBV9 and TRBJ2-1, with a tentative D call TRBD1 (6 bases). Trimming shortened V by 2 bases and J by 2 bases, and 8 bases separated the two germline ends. Germline CDR1 and CDR2: SGDLS and YYNGEE. This CDR3 has 14 residues. The full variable domain, completed using reference TRBV9 and TRBJ2-1, is DSGVTQTPKHLITATGQRVTLRCSPRSGDLSVYWYQQSLDQGLQFLIQYYNGEERAKGNILERFSAQQFPDLHSELNLSSLELGDSALYFCASSVGTTYNEQFFGPGTRLTVL.

This clonotype has a count of ten or more. The rearrangement uses TRBV20-1 and TRBJ1-5; D unclear. CDR3 length: 15 residues. V lost 3 bases to trimming and J lost 0 bases, with 12 bases between them. Germline V gene sequence: CDR1 DFQATT, CDR2 SNEGSKA (reference sequence). The CDR3 here is CSASALDVSNQPQHF. DNA for the CDR3: TGCAGTGCTAGTGCGTTGGACGTTAGCAATCAGCCCCAGCATTTT.

This clonotype was seen a few times. The V and J genes are TRBV5-1 and TRBJ2-7; perhaps TRBD1 as D (5 bases). CDR1 and CDR2 from the germline V gene are SGHRS and YFSETQ. Trimming took off 1 base at V and 4 bases at J, with 9 bases between the two ends. The CDR3 consists of 13 residues. CDR3 region: CASSLPGKYEQYF. The CDR3 DNA reads TGCGCCAGCAGCTTGCCAGGGAAATACGAGCAGTACTTC.

This clonotype was observed a handful of times. The J gene is TRBJ2-1, the V gene TRBV9, with D hard to call. The CDR3 is 12 amino acids. In germline, CDR1 is SGDLS, CDR2 YYNGEE. Trimming took off 0 bases at V and 8 bases at J, with 6 bases between the two ends. CDR3 residues: CASSVGKDEQFF. The CDR3 coding sequence is TGTGCCAGCAGCGTAGGGAAGGATGAGCAGTTCTTC.

This clonotype was picked up many times. This chain connects TRBV11-2 to TRBJ2-3; D may be TRBD2 (7 bases). V lost 4 bases, J lost 3 bases, and 17 bases lay in between. The germline V gene encodes CDR1 SGHAT and CDR2 FQNNGV. The CDR3 covers 16 residues. The CDR3 coding sequence is TGTGCCAGCAGCTCGGGACAAGCGGGGAGGACAGATACGCAGTATTTT. This encodes CASSSGQAGRTDTQYF.

As to this clonotype: A much larger clone lies a single base off, so this may be a read error. The chain carries TRBV7-9 and TRBJ1-6; D gene ambiguous. The CDR3 has 16 amino acids. From germline, CDR1 is SEHNR and CDR2 FQNEAQ (reference sequence). CDR3 DNA sequence: TGTGCCAGAAGCTTAGTTCGGAGCTCCTATAATTCACCCCTCCACTTT. Its protein is CARSLVRSSYNSPLHF.

This clonotype has ten or more counts. The chain uses TRBV28 and TRBJ2-2, with a possible D match to TRBD2 (5 bases). Germline-derived CDR1 and CDR2 are MDHEN and SYDVKM. With 3 bases removed from V and 2 bases from J, the gap between germline ends came to 13 bases. This CDR3 comprises 16 residues. CDR3 amino acids: CASSFFGVLNTGELFF. The CDR3 DNA follows: TGTGCCAGCAGTTTTTTCGGGGTTCTAAACACCGGGGAGCTGTTTTTT.

This clonotype was seen many times. The chain carries TRBV28 and TRBJ2-1, with D perhaps TRBD2 (5 bases). Trimming removed 6 bases at V and 6 bases at J, with 15 bases between. The CDR3 extends over 14 amino acids. Germline values: CDR1 MDHEN, CDR2 SYDVKM. The CDR3 reads CASSQLESFNEQFF. CDR3 in DNA: TGTGCCAGCAGCCAACTAGAGTCGTTCAATGAGCAGTTCTTC.

Ten or more counts support this clonotype. The chain carries TRBV5-1 and TRBJ2-7, with D tentatively TRBD1 (6 bases). Trimming removed 4 bases from V and 4 bases from J, with 12 bases in between. The CDR3 sequence is 13 residues long. Germline CDR1 reads SGHRS; CDR2 reads YFSETQ. The CDR3 loop is CASSVDRVYEQYF. CDR3 bases: TGCGCCAGCAGCGTGGACAGAGTATACGAGCAGTACTTC.

In its sample, this clonotype was seen a few times. Germline is not matched at one junction end, which may reflect a read error. The V and J genes are TRBV18 and TRBJ2-3; D ambiguous. This CDR3 is 15 amino acids long. Germline V gives CDR1 KGHSH, CDR2 LQKENI. DNA for the CDR3: TGTGCCAGCTCCCCACCAGGTTCTAGCACAGATACGCAGTATTTT. Translating it yields CASSPPGSSTDTQYF.

This chain joins TRBV6-5 and TRBJ1-5, with D hard to call. The germline V gene encodes CDR1 MNHEY and CDR2 SVGAGI. The CDR3 spans 13 residues. The ends were cut back, 8 bases at V and 4 bases at J, with 12 bases in the middle. The CDR3 protein is CASRLEGNQPQHF. The CDR3 DNA follows: TGTGCCAGCCGTCTAGAAGGAAATCAGCCCCAGCATTTT.

This chain links TRBV5-8 with TRBJ1-5, with TRBD1 as a possible D gene (6 bases). The CDR3 is 13 residues long. Looked up from germline, CDR1 is SGHTS and CDR2 is YDEGEE. The V and J ends lost 8 bases and 4 bases respectively, with 13 bases between them. The CDR3 DNA reads as TGTGCCAGTAACAGGGTTTGGAATCAGCCCCAGCATTTT. It encodes CASNRVWNQPQHF.

This sequence joins TRBV5-4 and TRBJ2-1, with D perhaps TRBD1 or TRBD2 (6 bases each). The CDR3 has 15 amino acids. Trimming shortened V by 2 bases and J by 4 bases, and 13 bases separated the two germline ends. Germline CDR1 reads SGHNT; CDR2 reads YYREEE (reference sequence). CDR3 in DNA: TGTGCCAGCAGCTTACGGGGGCGGGGTTACAATGAGCAGTTCTTC. This sequence encodes CASSLRGRGYNEQFF.

This clonotype was counted many times. The J gene is TRBJ2-7, the V gene TRBV9; D is perhaps TRBD1 (5 bases). Between the trimmed V and J ends, which lost 0 bases and 0 bases, there was a span of 7 bases. The germline gives CDR1 SGDLS, CDR2 YYNGEE. This CDR3 region has 14 residues. The CDR3 DNA is TGTGCCAGCAGCGTAGAAGGGGTCTCCTACGAGCAGTACTTC. It yields the protein CASSVEGVSYEQYF.

This clonotype was detected ten times or more. The genes are TRBV6-5 and TRBJ2-1; 9 bases agree with TRBD2. The V gene's germline CDR1 is MNHEY and CDR2 SVGAGI. After removal of 2 bases from V and 0 bases from J, the junction contained 5 bases not matched to a gene. CDR3 length equals 17 residues. In nucleotides, the CDR3 is TGTGCCAGCAGTTACGCCAGCGGGGGGCTCTCCTACAATGAGCAGTTCTTC. It yields the protein CASSYASGGLSYNEQFF.

This clonotype has just a few counts. The rearrangement uses TRBV5-6 and TRBJ2-7; no clear D gene. With 0 bases removed from V and 0 bases from J, the gap between germline ends came to 10 bases. This CDR3 is 15 amino acids long. CDR1 is SGHDT and CDR2 is YYEEEE in the germline V gene. DNA of the CDR3: TGTGCCAGCAGCTTGGACCGAACGAGCTCCTACGAGCAGTACGTC. This codes for CASSLDRTSSYEQYV.

Many counts were recorded for this clonotype. The rearrangement joins TRBV20-1 to TRBJ2-7; D is possibly TRBD2 (6 bases). Germline V gene sequence: CDR1 DFQATT, CDR2 SNEGSKA (reference sequence). This CDR3 comprises 13 residues. CDR3 nucleotide sequence: TGCATTATGGCCGAGGCGGGGAACTACGAGCAGTACGTC. Protein sequence: CIMAEAGNYEQYV.

There are many counts of this clonotype. The V gene is TRBV27, the J gene TRBJ2-6; 10 bases align to TRBD1. CDR1 and CDR2 from the germline V gene are MNHEY and SMNVEV (reference sequence). This CDR3 region has 17 residues. V gave up 5 bases and J gave up 2 bases; unmatched junction bases: 6. The CDR3 is CASSTRQGAAGANVLTF. For the CDR3, the DNA is TGTGCCAGCAGTACACGACAGGGGGCGGCTGGGGCCAACGTCCTGACTTTC.